The 7 T cell receptor beta chains in this list originate from one sample, sequenced in a study of T cells in Graves' hyperthyroidism and ophthalmopathy (dated by TCRdb to the late 2010s). Library preparation was by multiplex PCR. Sequencing relied on an Illumina HiSeq 2000. The TCR beta CDR3 regions were amplified from the RNA transcripts. The TCR CDR3 was subjected to a first round of RT-PCR using the HTBI primer set and the Qiagen OneStep RT-PCR kit. In-frame beta chains were kept once TCRdb had trimmed the public reads at Q25 with fastp and called clones with MiXCR. Each CDR3 protein gets just one entry, which takes the most common genes and DNA from the rows behind it. The sample table holds about 250,000 distinct CDR3 sequences, of which 20% to 25% were seen once. The top ten clonotypes cover roughly 60% of the sample. The sequenced sample consisted of blood. These receptors originate from a man aged 25 to 45 with Graves' ophthalmopathy.

The chain couples TRBV12-3 or TRBV12-4 to TRBJ2-7; D unclear. Trimming removed 10 bases from V and 7 bases from J, with 20 bases in between. The CDR3 consists of 13 residues. The CDR3 coding sequence is TGTGCCACCAGACTGGCCCCCTTGGGGGAGCAGTACTTC. This gives the protein CATRLAPLGEQYF.

The chain uses TRBV24-1 and TRBJ1-1; TRBD1 matches 7 bases. Trimming cost V 0 bases and J 5 bases; bases outside gene matches: 8. From germline, CDR1 is KGHDR and CDR2 SFDVKD. This CDR3 comprises 16 residues. The DNA for the CDR3 is TGTGCCACCAGTGATTTGCCGGGGACAGCCGGAACTGAAGCTTTCTTT. Its protein is CATSDLPGTAGTEAFF.

V is TRBV6-2 or TRBV6-3 and J is TRBJ1-1, with TRBD1 matching over 7 bases. The V gene's germline CDR1 is MNHEY and CDR2 SVGEGT. V gave up 5 bases and J gave up 1 base; unmatched junction bases: 16. This CDR3 is 18 amino acids long. CDR3 DNA sequence: TGTGCCAGCAGTAGGCGGGACAGAGCTGGAGAAACGAACACTGAAGCTTTCTTT. This translates into CASSRRDRAGETNTEAFF.

This clonotype was detected a few times. The chain couples TRBV18 to TRBJ2-5, with 7 bases fitting TRBD1. Germline trimming cut 6 bases from V and 5 bases from J; bases unmatched to any gene: 6. This CDR3 comprises 13 residues. Germline values: CDR1 KGHSH, CDR2 LQKENI. The CDR3 coding sequence is TGTGCCAGCTCGTCGGGACAGCGGGAGACCCAGTACTTC. Its protein product is CASSSGQRETQYF.

This clonotype has ten or more counts. The rearrangement joins TRBV7-9 to TRBJ2-5; weak D call: TRBD2 (6 bases). Germline V gene sequence: CDR1 SEHNR, CDR2 FQNEAQ (reference sequence). This CDR3 has 13 amino acids. Trimming pared 4 bases from V and 4 bases from J, leaving 10 bases between. CDR3 sequence: CASSWTTGETQYF. As DNA, the CDR3 is TGTGCCAGCAGCTGGACTACCGGAGAGACCCAGTACTTC.

This chain uses TRBV28 with TRBJ1-1; no reliable D call. Trimming stripped 6 bases from V and 3 bases from J, with 5 bases between. The CDR3 extends over 11 amino acids. CDR1 and CDR2 (germline): MDHEN, SYDVKM. The CDR3 sequence: CASRTYTEAFF. The CDR3 region has the DNA TGTGCCAGCAGGACCTACACTGAAGCTTTCTTT.

A few counts support this clonotype. This sequence joins TRBV28 and TRBJ1-5, with 9 nucleotides matching TRBD1. Trimming at V came to 5 bases and at J to 0 bases, leaving 11 bases not matched to a gene. This CDR3 is built from 18 residues. Germline-derived CDR1 and CDR2 are MDHEN and SYDVKM. CDR3 nucleotide sequence: TGTGCCAGCAGTCGCAACCCAGGGACAGGGCCTAGCAATCAGCCCCAGCATTTT. It codes for CASSRNPGTGPSNQPQHF.